Sequencing of this T cell receptor (beta chain) was carried out in a study of T cell responses to AZD1222 COVID-19 vaccine. Study-wide background: It was second doses at about 4 or about 12 weeks that were pooled.

V lost 5 bases to trimming and J lost 2 bases, with 18 bases between them. The CDR3 spans 16 residues. Germline V gives CDR1 MDHEN, CDR2 SYDVKM. Measured with immunoSEQ multiplex PCR; TCRdb has only the in-frame clones, and not every one. The sample shows 75,000 to 95,000 clones, about 85% of them seen only once. This clonotype was sampled from an adult in good health. Sequencing was performed on peripheral blood, taken on day 0 of AZD1222 vaccination. The rearrangement links TRBV28 to TRBJ1-1; TRBD1 might be the D (6 bases). The CDR3 coding sequence is TGTGCCAGCAGTGGGGGGGGCGCGGGAAAAAACACTGAAGCTTTCTTT. Its protein is CASSGGGAGKNTEAFF.